These 25 T cell receptor beta chains were all obtained from the same sample, sequenced in a study of TIL therapy for anti-PD-1-resistant metastatic lung cancer (dated by TCRdb to about 2021). Using bias-controlled multiplex PCR with the immunoSEQ v3 hsTCRB kit, the TCR beta CDR3 regions were amplified from genomic DNA. TCRdb's version of the immuneACCESS table is confined to in-frame rearrangements and falls short of the full clone set. An unresolved V gene accounts for under half of the shortfall where checked; the remainder is of unknown origin. The sample table contains around 100,000 clones; only one count was recorded for approximately 65% of them. The biggest ten clones account for roughly 9.7% of the sample. In the paper's terms, the time point label means: pre-treatment sample, taken before nivolumab and TIL therapy. Excised metastases, mostly pleural nodules or supraclavicular lymph nodes, were used as baseline tumor samples and were taken from the same resection from which TIL were grown.

Sequenced here: tumor tissue, sampled at baseline. These receptors came from a person aged 25 to 79 with non-small cell lung cancer.

Remarks on this clone: Compared with germline, one end of the junction differs, possibly owing to a read error. Within the sample, other DNA sequences also encode this same CDR3. The chain is built from TRBV14 and TRBJ2-5; D not certain. The CDR3 extends over 14 amino acids. Looked up from germline, CDR1 is SGHDN and CDR2 is FVKESK. CDR3 sequence: CASSHRPPEETQYF. The CDR3 nucleotides read TGTGCCAGTAGCCACCGCCCCCCTGAGGAGACCCAGTACTTC.

There are a few counts of this clone. This chain links TRBV2 with TRBJ1-1, with no clear D. This CDR3 is built from 13 residues. CDR1 is SNHLY and CDR2 is FYNNEI in the germline V gene. Trimming cost V 7 bases and J 3 bases, with 12 bases left between them. The CDR3 sequence: CASTTIGDTEAFF. CDR3 DNA: TGTGCCAGCACCACAATTGGGGACACTGAAGCTTTCTTT.

The chain has TRBV24-1 and TRBJ2-3; D is unresolved. V gave up 7 bases and J gave up 5 bases, with 12 bases separating them. Germline lookup yields CDR1 KGHDR and CDR2 SFDVKD. The CDR3 sequence is 13 residues long. This CDR3 reads CATSDQGRDTQYF. The CDR3 bases are TGTGCCACCAGCGACCAAGGTAGAGATACGCAGTATTTT.

The chain combines TRBV7-2 with TRBJ1-1; no clear D gene. The CDR3 has 14 residues. CDR1 is SGHTA and CDR2 is FQGNSA in the germline V gene. Trimming left V 0 bases short and J 7 bases short, with 12 bases between. CDR3 loop: CASSLATGVGEAFF. The CDR3 DNA reads as TGTGCCAGCAGCTTAGCGACGGGAGTGGGTGAAGCTTTCTTT.

This clone was counted a few times. The J gene is TRBJ1-3, the V gene TRBV4-3, with D possibly being TRBD1 (6 bases). Germline-derived CDR1 and CDR2 are LGHNA and YSLEER. The CDR3 runs 15 residues. Trimming left V 1 base short and J 4 bases short, with 11 bases between. For the CDR3, the DNA is TGCGCCAGCAGCCAAGTCAGGGGTGCAGGAAACACCATATATTTT. Protein: CASSQVRGAGNTIYF.

The chain joins TRBV29-1 to TRBJ2-3, with 7 nucleotides matching TRBD2. J gave up 6 bases and V 6 bases, and 12 bases lay outside the gene matches. The germline CDR1 and CDR2 sequences are SQVTM and ANQGSEA. This CDR3 region has 14 residues. The CDR3 protein is CSVYLAALRDTQYF. As DNA, the CDR3 is TGCAGCGTCTACCTAGCGGCCCTGCGGGATACGCAGTATTTT.

This clone turned up a few times. The chain joins TRBV7-9 to TRBJ1-2; D is perhaps TRBD1 (5 bases). Germline V CDR1 and CDR2: SEHNR, FQNEAQ (reference sequence). This CDR3 region has 16 residues. V was clipped by 5 bases and J by 4 bases, with 20 bases between them. The CDR3 region has the DNA TGTGCCAGCAGCCCGAGGGCGCAGGGAATTATCTATGGCTACACCTTC. This sequence encodes CASSPRAQGIIYGYTF.

V and J are TRBV5-5 and TRBJ2-5, with 8 nucleotides matching TRBD1. Germline V lookup: CDR1 SGHKS, CDR2 YYEKEE (reference sequence). The junction had 5 bases not matched to a gene; V was cut back by 3 bases and J by 4 bases. The CDR3 has 14 residues. CDR3 sequence: CASSWTGMGETQYF. The CDR3 DNA reads TGTGCCAGCAGCTGGACAGGGATGGGAGAGACCCAGTACTTC. The full variable domain, its missing parts supplied by reference TRBV5-5 and TRBJ2-5, is DAGVTQSPTHLIKTRGQQVTLRCSPISGHKSVSWYQQVLGQGPQFIFQYYEKEERGRGNFPDRFSARQFPNYSSELNVNALLLGDSALYLCASSWTGMGETQYFGPGTRLLVL.

The rearrangement links TRBV28 to TRBJ2-2, with 9 positions matching TRBD1. The germline gives CDR1 MDHEN, CDR2 SYDVKM. The CDR3 sequence is 16 residues long. V lost 8 bases to trimming and J lost 0 bases; unmatched junction nucleotides: 7. This chain's CDR3 is CASSARTGANTGELFF. The DNA of the CDR3 is TGTGCCAGCTCGGCTCGGACAGGGGCGAACACCGGGGAGCTGTTTTTT.

The chain couples TRBV6-2 or TRBV6-3 to TRBJ1-5, with unresolved D. CDR1 and CDR2 (germline): MNHEY, SVGEGT. The V gene lost 2 bases and the J gene lost 4 bases, with 6 bases spanning the gap. The CDR3 covers 13 residues. Here the CDR3 reads CASSYLANQPQHF. For the CDR3, the DNA is TGTGCCAGCAGTTACCTTGCAAATCAGCCCCAGCATTTT.

The chain links TRBV10-3 to TRBJ2-1; D is possibly TRBD2 (5 bases). Trimming cost V 2 bases and J 12 bases, with 11 bases left between them. Germline V lookup: CDR1 ENHRY, CDR2 SYGVKD. There are 12 residues in the CDR3. CDR3 nucleotides: TGTGCCATCAGTGAGCCCCCGGGGAGGCAGTTCTTC. It is translated as CAISEPPGRQFF.

The chain employs TRBV18 and TRBJ2-3; 9 positions match TRBD2. The CDR3 runs 16 residues. Germline CDR1 reads KGHSH; CDR2 reads LQKENI. V was clipped by 3 bases and J by 2 bases; unmatched bases: 6. CDR3 sequence: CASSPYTSGSTDTQYF. For the CDR3, the DNA is TGTGCCAGCTCACCTTATACTAGCGGGTCCACAGATACGCAGTATTTT. Variable domain in full (rest from reference TRBV18 and TRBJ2-3): NAGVMQNPRHLVRRRGQEARLRCSPMKGHSHVYWYRQLPEEGLKFMVYLQKENIIDESGMPKERFSAEFPKEGPSILRIQQVVRGDSAAYFCASSPYTSGSTDTQYFGPGTRLTVL.

This clone was found a few times. V is TRBV29-1 and J is TRBJ2-7, with D possibly TRBD1 on 6 matching bases. The CDR3 has 13 residues. V dropped 4 bases and J dropped 1 base, with 11 bases sitting between them. Germline V lookup: CDR1 SQVTM, CDR2 ANQGSEA. CDR3 coding DNA: TGCAGCGTTGGTAGGGACACATCCTACGAGCAGTACTTC. Protein product: CSVGRDTSYEQYF.

V usage is TRBV2 and J usage is TRBJ2-3, with TRBD2 identical over 9 bases. The CDR3 runs to 14 residues. The V gene's germline CDR1 is SNHLY and CDR2 FYNNEI. V lost 6 bases and J lost 1; bases outside the gene matches: 2. Here the CDR3 reads CASSRTSGTDTQYF. CDR3 DNA sequence: TGTGCCAGCAGCAGGACTAGCGGCACAGATACGCAGTATTTT.

This chain uses TRBV28 with TRBJ2-1, with TRBD2 matching over 9 bases. Germline values: CDR1 MDHEN, CDR2 SYDVKM. Unmatched junction bases numbered 7, after V lost 6 bases and J lost 1 base. This CDR3 spans 16 amino acids. In nucleotides, the CDR3 is TGTGCCAGCAGCGAACTAGCGGGCCTATCCTACAATGAGCAGTTCTTC. Protein sequence: CASSELAGLSYNEQFF.

The J gene is TRBJ2-5, the V gene TRBV6-5; 8 bases are shared with TRBD2. Germline V gene lookup returns CDR1 MNHEY and CDR2 SVGAGI. V lost 2 bases, J lost 6 bases, and 8 bases stayed unmatched. CDR3 length equals 15 residues. CDR3 sequence reads: CASSYDGPSGQTQYF. The CDR3 DNA reads as TGTGCCAGCAGTTACGACGGGCCTAGCGGGCAGACCCAGTACTTC.

For the CDR3, the DNA is TGTGCCAGCAGCAACGGACTAGCGGGAGGATTGGAGACCCAGTACTTC. Translating it yields CASSNGLAGGLETQYF. The J gene is TRBJ2-5, the V gene TRBV7-2; 14 bases fit TRBD2. The CDR3 spans 16 residues. J lost 5 bases, V lost 5 bases, and 7 bases had no gene match. From germline, CDR1 is SGHTA and CDR2 FQGNSA.

The rearrangement links TRBV5-4 to TRBJ2-7, with a weak D call TRBD2 (6 bases). The germline V and J ends were trimmed by 0 bases and 1 base, with 8 bases remaining between them. Germline CDR1 is SGHNT and CDR2 is YYREEE (reference sequence). The CDR3 has 14 amino acids. DNA for the CDR3: TGTGCCAGCAGCTTGGAGGCGGGATCCTACGAGCAGTACTTC. The encoded protein is CASSLEAGSYEQYF.

The genes are TRBV7-2 and TRBJ1-2; D remains unclear. The CDR3 is 13 residues long. Trimming cost V 5 bases and J 8 bases, with 15 bases left between them. CDR1 is SGHTA and CDR2 is FQGNSA in the germline V gene. The CDR3 here is CASSPIPTRGYTF. Written as DNA, the CDR3 is TGTGCCAGCAGCCCGATCCCGACGCGGGGCTACACCTTC.

A few counts support this clone. The rearrangement uses TRBV3-1 (or the pseudogene TRBV3-2) and TRBJ2-5, with TRBD1 matching over 7 bases. Germline V CDR1 and CDR2: LGHDT, YNNKEL (reference sequence). V lost 0 bases and J lost 4; bases outside the gene matches: 5. CDR3 length equals 15 residues. This CDR3 reads CASSQDPQGRETQYF. The CDR3 DNA reads TGTGCCAGCAGCCAAGATCCACAGGGGAGAGAGACCCAGTACTTC.

The J gene is TRBJ2-7, the V gene TRBV13; maybe TRBD1 (6 bases). The germline V gene encodes CDR1 PRHDT and CDR2 FYEKMQ (reference sequence). V was trimmed by 5 bases and J by 5 bases, leaving 13 bases between them. There are 13 residues in the CDR3. The chain's CDR3 is CASSTGTKDEQYF. CDR3 DNA sequence: TGTGCCAGCAGCACCGGGACAAAGGACGAGCAGTACTTC. The full variable domain, its missing parts supplied by reference TRBV13 and TRBJ2-7, is AAGVIQSPRHLIKEKRETATLKCYPIPRHDTVYWYQQGPGQDPQFLISFYEKMQSDKGSIPDRFSAQQFSDYHSELNMSSLELGDSALYFCASSTGTKDEQYFGPGTRLTVT.

The chain links TRBV28 to TRBJ2-1; 12 positions match TRBD2. Trimming removed 2 bases from V and 10 bases from J; junction bases left unmatched: 12. The CDR3 has 17 amino acids. The germline CDR1 and CDR2 sequences are MDHEN and SYDVKM. The CDR3 DNA reads TGTGCCAGCAGTTTAACGGGACTAGCGGGCCGGGCAAAAGAGCAGTTCTTC. Its translation is CASSLTGLAGRAKEQFF.

A word on this clone: The junction departs from the called germline gene at one end, perhaps through a read error. V is TRBV7-7 and J is TRBJ2-5; D unclear. The CDR3 is 15 residues long. The germline CDR1 and CDR2 sequences are SSHAT and FNYEAQ (reference sequence). The CDR3 DNA reads as TGTGCTAGCAGCTTAGAGGCAACCGGACAAGAGACCCAGTACTTC. This translates into CASSLEATGQETQYF.

The rearrangement joins TRBV10-2 to TRBJ2-7; D not resolved. The V gene's germline CDR1 is WSHSY and CDR2 SAAADI. This CDR3 region has 13 residues. The V gene lost 5 bases and the J gene lost 3 bases, with 11 bases spanning the gap. The CDR3 DNA reads TGCGCCAGCAGTTCCGGGTCCTACTACGAGCAGTACTTC. Translated: CASSSGSYYEQYF.

V is TRBV6-5 and J is TRBJ2-1; maybe TRBD2 (6 bases). Germline CDR1 is MNHEY and CDR2 is SVGAGI. V was trimmed by 0 bases and J by 6 bases, leaving 6 bases between them. The CDR3 spans 13 residues. CDR3 in DNA: TGTGCCAGCAGTTACTCGACTAGCAATGAGCAGTTCTTC. Its translation: CASSYSTSNEQFF.